These 27 T cell receptor beta chains came from one sample sequenced in a study of beta chain features in type 1 diabetes. Expressed TCRB transcripts got sequenced, as all isolated RNA was reverse transcribed. Using immunoSEQ multiplex PCR, the repertoire was profiled, and TCRdb retains in-frame clones only, with some absent. This sample carries roughly 330,000 clones, approximately 15% of them seen once, and the ten largest clones take around 0.016%. Study-level results: In every one of the four CD4+ subsets, TCRB CDR3s were moderately but significantly shorter in Type 1 diabetes patients.

These TCRs' antigens remain unknown. Sample: naive CD4+ T cells from blood. The source of these receptors is a woman between 18 and 29 years old with type 1 diabetes.

This clone was counted a few times. The CDR3, as DNA: TGCGCCAGCAGCCAAGACTGGGACAAGAGGACTTTCTTT. Amino acids: CASSQDWDKRTFF. The V call is TRBV4-1, the J call TRBJ1-1; weak D call: TRBD1 (6 bases). Germline CDR1 is MGHRA and CDR2 is YSYEKL. The CDR3 spans 13 residues. V was pared by 0 bases and J by 12 bases, with 14 bases between.

This clone turned up a few times. The chain recombines TRBV5-1 with TRBJ2-1, with no clear D. With 0 bases removed from V and 0 bases from J, the gap between germline ends came to 10 bases. The CDR3 extends over 16 amino acids. Germline V CDR1 and CDR2: SGHRS, YFSETQ. The CDR3 here is CASSLAQVSSYNEQFF. CDR3 coding DNA: TGCGCCAGCAGCTTGGCCCAGGTTAGCTCCTACAATGAGCAGTTCTTC. Variable domain in full (rest from reference TRBV5-1 and TRBJ2-1): KAGVTQTPRYLIKTRGQQVTLSCSPISGHRSVSWYQQTPGQGLQFLFEYFSETQRNKGNFPGRFSGRQFSNSRSEMNVSTLELGDSALYLCASSLAQVSSYNEQFFGPGTRLTVL.

This clone came up a few times. The chain combines TRBV7-8 with TRBJ2-7; the match to TRBD2 covers 7 bases. This CDR3 contains 14 residues. V dropped 1 base and J dropped 2; count of bases not matched to a gene: 2. Germline assignment: CDR1 SGHVS and CDR2 FQNEAQ. CDR3 bases: TGTGCCAGCAGCTTAGGGGACTACGCCTACGAGCAGTACGTC. Its protein product is CASSLGDYAYEQYV.

This clone was recorded a few times. The rearrangement uses TRBV5-4 and TRBJ2-3; D is unclear. CDR3 length equals 13 residues. The V and J ends lost 0 bases and 4 bases respectively, with 6 bases between them. Germline CDR1 SGHNT, CDR2 YYREEE (reference sequence). This CDR3 reads CASSLVLADTQYF. The CDR3 bases are TGTGCCAGCAGCTTGGTCCTAGCAGATACGCAGTATTTT.

This clone was seen only a few times. This chain links TRBV19 with TRBJ2-7; D might be TRBD2 (6 bases). The ends were cut back, 1 base at V and 5 bases at J, with 12 bases in the middle. The CDR3 is 14 residues long. The germline V gene encodes CDR1 LNHDA and CDR2 SQIVND (reference sequence). The CDR3 DNA reads as TGTGCCAGTAGTATAGCGGGGAGGAAAGACGAGCAGTACGTC. Translation: CASSIAGRKDEQYV.

The chain has TRBV2 and TRBJ1-1; TRBD1 aligns across 9 bases. J lost 4 bases, V lost 2 bases, and 5 bases had no gene match. Looked up from germline, CDR1 is SNHLY and CDR2 is FYNNEI. This CDR3 is 15 amino acids long. CDR3 DNA: TGTGCCAGCAGTGAACCCTGGACAGGGGCCACTGAAGCTTTCTTT. Protein product: CASSEPWTGATEAFF. The full variable domain, rest sourced from reference TRBV2 and TRBJ1-1, is EPEVTQTPSHQVTQMGQEVILRCVPISNHLYFYWYRQILGQKVEFLVSFYNNEISEKSEIFDDQFSVERPDGSNFTLKIRSTKLEDSAMYFCASSEPWTGATEAFFGQGTRLTVV.

The sample holds a few counts of this clone. The gene calls are TRBV2 and TRBJ1-1; 7 nucleotides align to TRBD1. Germline V gene data show CDR1 as SNHLY and CDR2 as FYNNEI. Unmatched junction bases numbered 4, after V lost 5 bases and J lost 7 bases. The CDR3 sequence is 12 residues long. The CDR3 protein is CASSLQGLEAFF. Here the CDR3 DNA reads TGTGCCAGCAGTTTACAGGGGCTTGAAGCTTTCTTT.

This clone was detected a few times. This chain uses TRBV19 with TRBJ1-5, with unresolved D. Trimming took 1 base from V and 4 from J, leaving 5 bases between them. Germline V lookup: CDR1 LNHDA, CDR2 SQIVND (reference sequence). This CDR3 is built from 13 residues. The CDR3 here is CASSIGGNQPQHF. CDR3 DNA: TGTGCCAGTAGTATAGGAGGGAATCAGCCCCAGCATTTT.

The V gene is TRBV14, the J gene TRBJ2-1; TRBD2 agrees at 10 bases. CDR1 is SGHDN and CDR2 is FVKESK in the germline V gene. The V segment lost 1 base and the J segment 7 bases; nucleotides outside the gene matches: 10. The CDR3 has 17 residues. In DNA form, the CDR3 reads TGTGCCAGCAGCCAAGGACCTCTAGCGGGAGTGGTAAATGAGCAGTTCTTC. Its protein product is CASSQGPLAGVVNEQFF.

This clone has only a few counts. The chain carries TRBV29-1 and TRBJ1-1; 11 bases match TRBD1. V shed 4 bases, J shed 3 bases, and the junction held 1 base outside the gene matches. Germline-derived CDR1 and CDR2 are SQVTM and ANQGSEA. This CDR3 is 13 amino acids long. CDR3 sequence (DNA): TGCAGCGTTGCGGACAGGGGGCACACTGAAGCTTTCTTT. As protein: CSVADRGHTEAFF.

This clone was recorded a few times. V usage is TRBV15 and J usage is TRBJ2-1, with 10 bases aligning to TRBD2. With V trimmed by 4 bases and J by 10 bases, 10 bases remained unmatched. This CDR3 is built from 15 residues. Germline V gives CDR1 LNHNV, CDR2 YYDKDF (reference sequence). CDR3 in DNA: TGTGCCACCAGCACCGGACTAGCGGCGGGAGTGGAGCAGTTCTTC. It yields the protein CATSTGLAAGVEQFF.

The chain has TRBV18 and TRBJ1-2; D may be TRBD1 (6 bases). The CDR3 sequence is 15 residues long. V was clipped by 0 bases and J by 6 bases, with 14 bases between them. Germline V gene sequence: CDR1 KGHSH, CDR2 LQKENI. The CDR3 reads CASSPPRWGPDGYTF. In DNA, the CDR3 is TGTGCCAGCTCACCACCTCGTTGGGGGCCGGATGGCTACACCTTC.

With respect to this clone: The same CDR3 is also encoded by other DNA sequences in this sample. The chain is built from TRBV18 and TRBJ2-3; 9 bases are shared with TRBD1. This CDR3 has 15 residues. Looked up from germline, CDR1 is KGHSH and CDR2 is LQKENI. Trimming removed 3 bases from V and 2 bases from J; junction bases left unmatched: 3. The CDR3 loop is CASSPGQGNTDTQYF. As DNA, the CDR3 is TGTGCCAGCTCACCTGGACAGGGGAACACAGATACGCAGTATTTT.

The chain has TRBV7-2 and TRBJ2-7; TRBD2 agrees at 10 bases. Germline CDR1 and CDR2: SGHTA and FQGNSA. Losses at the gene ends were 1 base for V and 6 bases for J; bases not matched to a gene: 9. This CDR3 contains 16 residues. The CDR3 region has the DNA TGTGCCAGCAGCTTAGGGGGACTAGCGAGGCTTGGCGAGCAGTACTTC. This translates into CASSLGGLARLGEQYF.

This clone has just a few counts. V usage is TRBV5-1 and J usage is TRBJ2-1; D uncertain. CDR3 length equals 13 residues. Germline values: CDR1 SGHRS, CDR2 YFSETQ. V was pared by 2 bases and J by 7 bases, with 10 bases between. The CDR3 DNA reads as TGCGCCAGCAGCTTTGGGCTCACTAATGAGCAGTTCTTC. It is translated as CASSFGLTNEQFF.

This rearrangement joins TRBV20-1 to TRBJ1-2; TRBD1 might be the D (6 bases). This CDR3 is 11 amino acids long. The ends were cut back, 4 bases at V and 10 bases at J, with 13 bases in the middle. Germline lookup yields CDR1 DFQATT and CDR2 SNEGSKA (reference sequence). CDR3 sequence: CSATTTGYYTF. CDR3 nucleotides: TGCAGTGCTACCACAACAGGGTACTACACCTTC.

This clone was seen a few times. The chain employs TRBV6-1 and TRBJ1-5; 7 bases align to TRBD1. Germline loops: CDR1 MNHNS, CDR2 SASEGT. This CDR3 is built from 13 residues. Trimming removed 5 bases from V and 7 bases from J; junction bases left unmatched: 5. Here the CDR3 reads CASSIDRVQPQHF. The CDR3 DNA follows: TGTGCCAGCAGTATCGACAGGGTCCAGCCCCAGCATTTT.

This clone was detected a few times. The genes are TRBV18 and TRBJ1-5; 7 bases align to TRBD1. The ends lost 2 bases at V and 5 bases at J; junction bases unmatched: 3. Germline loops: CDR1 KGHSH, CDR2 LQKENI. The CDR3 runs to 14 residues. This CDR3 is CASSPRQGDQPQHF. CDR3 nucleotide sequence: TGTGCCAGCTCACCAAGACAGGGAGATCAGCCCCAGCATTTT.

The genes are TRBV7-9 and TRBJ2-1; possible D gene TRBD2, 5 bases. Germline CDR1 reads SEHNR; CDR2 reads FQNEAQ (reference sequence). The CDR3 has 16 residues. The V gene lost 1 base and the J gene lost 4 bases, with 14 bases spanning the gap. The CDR3 sequence: CASSLGGAARYNEQFF. The CDR3 nucleotides are TGTGCCAGCAGCTTAGGTGGAGCGGCCCGATACAATGAGCAGTTCTTC. Together with reference TRBV7-9 and TRBJ2-1, the CDR3 gives the full variable domain: DTGVSQNPRHKITKRGQNVTFRCDPISEHNRLYWYRQTLGQGPEFLTYFQNEAQLEKSRLLSDRFSAERPKGSFSTLEIQRTEQGDSAMYLCASSLGGAARYNEQFFGPGTRLTVL.

The chain carries TRBV6-6 and TRBJ2-7; TRBD2 matches 7 bases. The CDR3 sequence is 14 residues long. With 8 bases clipped from V and 2 bases from J, the junction kept 9 bases outside the gene matches. In germline, CDR1 is MNHNY, CDR2 SVGAGI (reference sequence). CDR3 loop: CASCAGGLPYEQYV. The DNA of the CDR3 is TGTGCCAGCTGCGCCGGGGGGTTGCCCTACGAGCAGTACGTC.

The V and J genes are TRBV4-1 and TRBJ1-5, with 8 bases that match TRBD1. CDR3 length: 15 residues. J lost 3 bases, V lost 1 base, and 2 bases had no gene match. Germline V lookup: CDR1 MGHRA, CDR2 YSYEKL. The CDR3 spells CASSQGTGYNQPQHF. DNA for the CDR3: TGCGCCAGCAGCCAAGGGACAGGGTACAATCAGCCCCAGCATTTT.

This clone was recorded a few times. V usage is TRBV18 and J usage is TRBJ1-1; D is perhaps TRBD1 (5 bases). The CDR3 is 13 amino acids. Germline CDR1 KGHSH, CDR2 LQKENI. Trimming left V 5 bases short and J 1 base short, with 8 bases between. The CDR3 region has the DNA TGTGCCAGCTCAGACGGACAGAACACTGAAGCTTTCTTT. It codes for CASSDGQNTEAFF. The whole variable domain, remainder taken from reference TRBV18 and TRBJ1-1, is NAGVMQNPRHLVRRRGQEARLRCSPMKGHSHVYWYRQLPEEGLKFMVYLQKENIIDESGMPKERFSAEFPKEGPSILRIQQVVRGDSAAYFCASSDGQNTEAFFGQGTRLTVV.

The J gene is TRBJ2-1, the V gene TRBV9; 15 bases line up with TRBD2. The junction had 7 bases not matched to a gene; V was cut back by 0 bases and J by 0 bases. This CDR3 comprises 20 residues. Looked up from germline, CDR1 is SGDLS and CDR2 is YYNGEE. The DNA of the CDR3 is TGTGCCAGCAGCGTAGCTAACGGGACTAGCGGGAGGAACTCCTACAATGAGCAGTTCTTC. Protein: CASSVANGTSGRNSYNEQFF.

This clone was picked up a small number of times. The chain recombines TRBV28 with TRBJ1-4, with 8 bases that match TRBD1. The CDR3 spans 15 residues. CDR1 and CDR2 from the germline V gene are MDHEN and SYDVKM. The V segment lost 5 bases and the J segment 7 bases; nucleotides outside the gene matches: 9. CDR3 residues: CASSIPDRAGEKLFF. CDR3 sequence (DNA): TGTGCCAGCAGTATACCGGACAGGGCGGGTGAAAAACTGTTTTTT.

This clone came up a few times. This chain uses TRBV5-1 with TRBJ2-1; TRBD2 matches at 8 bases. Germline lookup yields CDR1 SGHRS and CDR2 YFSETQ. CDR3 length equals 15 residues. The trim removed 3 bases at V and 2 bases at J, leaving 4 bases unmatched. This CDR3 is CASSSSGSPYNEQFF. In DNA form, the CDR3 reads TGCGCCAGCAGCTCCAGCGGGAGTCCCTACAATGAGCAGTTCTTC. Looking up the rest from reference TRBV5-1 and TRBJ2-1 gives the full variable domain: KAGVTQTPRYLIKTRGQQVTLSCSPISGHRSVSWYQQTPGQGLQFLFEYFSETQRNKGNFPGRFSGRQFSNSRSEMNVSTLELGDSALYLCASSSSGSPYNEQFFGPGTRLTVL.

This clone was detected only a few times. The CDR3 spells CASRFRLAGQETQYF. The CDR3 nucleotides read TGCGCCAGCAGATTCAGACTAGCGGGGCAAGAGACCCAGTACTTC. The chain couples TRBV5-1 to TRBJ2-5, with 11 nucleotides matching TRBD2. V shed 5 bases, J shed 2 bases, and the junction held 5 bases outside the gene matches. Germline V gene lookup returns CDR1 SGHRS and CDR2 YFSETQ. The CDR3 extends over 15 amino acids.

The chain couples TRBV18 to TRBJ1-2, with 7 bases that match TRBD1. Germline trimming cut 3 bases from V and 2 bases from J; bases unmatched to any gene: 9. The CDR3 loop spans 16 amino acids. The V gene's germline CDR1 is KGHSH and CDR2 LQKENI. The CDR3 is CASSPLDPQGNYGYTF. CDR3 sequence (DNA): TGTGCCAGCTCACCCCTAGACCCACAGGGGAACTATGGCTACACCTTC.